This T cell receptor beta chain was recovered during a study of OX40 agonist ivuxolimab in advanced cancers. For the study at large: Among those enrolled, mean age was roughly 55 years (range about 23 to 79) and 75% to 85% were male.

Looked up from germline, CDR1 is SGHRS and CDR2 is YFSETQ. Trimming took off 7 bases at V and 5 bases at J, with 13 bases between the two ends. This CDR3 region has 12 residues. TCRdb's copy holds only in-frame clones and misses some; the assay was immunoSEQ multiplex PCR. The sample includes 30,000 to 40,000 clones, around 80% seen only once; the top ten take 11%. The sequenced sample was CD4+ or CD8+ T cells sorted from blood, obtained in a trial of the OX40 agonist ivuxolimab. The chain joins TRBV5-1 to TRBJ2-7; maybe TRBD2 (5 bases). The source of this sequence is an adult with an advanced solid tumor such as melanoma, head and neck, liver or kidney cancer. The CDR3 region is CASQSGGDEQYF. CDR3 coding DNA: TGCGCCAGCCAATCCGGAGGAGACGAGCAGTACTTC.